This T cell receptor beta chain was profiled in a study of cytomegalovirus exposure and HLA in healthy donors. About the research overall: Earlier sequencing of around 190 million T cells yielded roughly 100 million unique TCR beta sequences.

The CDR3 consists of 14 residues. The germline CDR1 and CDR2 sequences are SGHRS and YFSETQ. With 2 bases clipped from V and 3 bases from J, the junction kept 4 bases outside the gene matches. PCR primers comprised 60 Vbeta and 13 Jbeta primers. Produced via immunoSEQ multiplex PCR; TCRdb's table is partial and in-frame only. The sample consists of 95,000 to 100,000 clones, 65% to 75% of them appearing once. There are a few counts of this clone. As yet, its antigen is unknown. Study findings and constraints: CMV serostatus stood as the only immune exposure information on hand. A list of 150 to 200 TCR beta chains associated with cytomegalovirus was given.

The V and J genes are TRBV5-1 and TRBJ2-7; 8 positions match TRBD1. This clonotype originated in a woman in her 40s in good health and CMV-seronegative. Sequencing was carried out using PBMCs. The CDR3 nucleotides are TGCGCCAGCAGCTTACCGACAGGGGACTACGAGCAGTACTTC. Its protein product is CASSLPTGDYEQYF.